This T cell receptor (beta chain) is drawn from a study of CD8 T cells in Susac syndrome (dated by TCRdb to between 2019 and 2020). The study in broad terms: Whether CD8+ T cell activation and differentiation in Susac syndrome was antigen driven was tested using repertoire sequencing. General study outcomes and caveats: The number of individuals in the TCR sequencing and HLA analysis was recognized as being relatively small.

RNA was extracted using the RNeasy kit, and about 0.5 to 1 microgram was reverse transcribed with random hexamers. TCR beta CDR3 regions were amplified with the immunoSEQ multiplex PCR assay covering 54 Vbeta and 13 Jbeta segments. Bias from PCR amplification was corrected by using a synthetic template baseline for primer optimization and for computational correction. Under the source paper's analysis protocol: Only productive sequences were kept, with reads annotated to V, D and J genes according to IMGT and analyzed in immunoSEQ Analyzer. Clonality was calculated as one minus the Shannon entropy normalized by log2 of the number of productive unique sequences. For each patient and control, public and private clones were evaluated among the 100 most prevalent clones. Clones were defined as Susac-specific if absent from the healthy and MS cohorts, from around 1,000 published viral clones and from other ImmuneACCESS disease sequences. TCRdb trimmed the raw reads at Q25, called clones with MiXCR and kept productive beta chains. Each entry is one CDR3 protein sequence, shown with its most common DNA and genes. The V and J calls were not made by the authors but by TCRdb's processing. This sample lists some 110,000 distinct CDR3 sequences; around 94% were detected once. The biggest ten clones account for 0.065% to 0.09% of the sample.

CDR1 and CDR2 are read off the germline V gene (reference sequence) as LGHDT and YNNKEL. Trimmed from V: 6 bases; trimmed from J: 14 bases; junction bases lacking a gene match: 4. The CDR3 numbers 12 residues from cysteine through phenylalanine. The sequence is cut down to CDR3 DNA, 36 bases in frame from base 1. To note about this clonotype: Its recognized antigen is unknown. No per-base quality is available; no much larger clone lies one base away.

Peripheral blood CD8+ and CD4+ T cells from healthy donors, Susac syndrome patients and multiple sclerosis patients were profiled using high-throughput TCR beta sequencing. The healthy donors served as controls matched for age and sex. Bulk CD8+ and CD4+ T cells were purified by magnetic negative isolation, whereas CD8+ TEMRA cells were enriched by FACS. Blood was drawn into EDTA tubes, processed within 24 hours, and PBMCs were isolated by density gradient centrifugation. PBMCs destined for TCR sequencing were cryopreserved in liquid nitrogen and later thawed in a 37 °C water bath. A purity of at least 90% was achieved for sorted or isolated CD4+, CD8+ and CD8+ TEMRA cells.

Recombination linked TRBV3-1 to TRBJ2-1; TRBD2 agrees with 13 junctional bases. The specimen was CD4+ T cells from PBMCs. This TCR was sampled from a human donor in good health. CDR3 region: CASRGLAGREFF. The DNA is TGTGCCAGCAGGGGACTAGCGGGAAGAGAGTTCTTC.